This T cell receptor (beta chain) was retrieved from a study of blood T cells in healthy people across ages. Together with a sample-barcoded 5' primer, a J-beta primer mix was included in a second PCR lasting about 6 to 12 cycles. TCRdb redid the calling of the 5' RACE reads with MiXCR, one entry per CDR3 protein. The profile covers approximately 800,000 distinct CDR3 sequences, with less than 70% appearing a single time and roughly two fifths taken by the ten largest. Note on this clonotype: Antigen specificity is unknown.

Whole-study findings and limits: Leaving the PBMCs unsorted stopped any conclusive comparison of naive versus antigen-experienced cells.

Germline V lookup: CDR1 GTSNPN, CDR2 SVGIG (reference sequence). The CDR3 loop spans 13 amino acids. The ends were cut back, 1 base at V and 1 base at J, with 7 bases in the middle. PBMCs, at least 6 million per sample, were isolated. The V and J genes are TRBV30 and TRBJ1-1; D uncertain. The sequence was obtained from a man aged 80 or over in good health. Sequenced: blood. Here the CDR3 DNA reads TGTGCCTGGAGTGATGGGTCGAACACTGAAGCTTTCTTT. Protein product: CAWSDGSNTEAFF.